A single sample is the source of the 7 T cell receptor beta chains below, sequenced in a study of T cell responses to AZD1222 COVID-19 vaccine. Generated by immunoSEQ multiplex PCR, the TCRdb table keeps only in-frame clones and is missing some. The profile covers 95,000 to 150,000 clones, with around 93% appearing a single time and 5% taken by the ten largest. Sequenced material: peripheral blood, taken 28 days after the second AZD1222 dose. The source of these receptors is an adult who received the AZD1222 COVID-19 vaccine.

This clone occurred once. The J gene is TRBJ2-1, the V gene TRBV28; no definite D call. Germline V gene data show CDR1 as MDHEN and CDR2 as SYDVKM. The CDR3 totals 13 residues. Trimming took off 1 base at V and 7 bases at J, with 8 bases between the two ends. The CDR3 spells CASSLFGANEQFF. The CDR3 DNA reads TGTGCCAGCAGTTTATTCGGCGCGAATGAGCAGTTCTTC. The whole variable domain, remainder taken from reference TRBV28 and TRBJ2-1, is DVKVTQSSRYLVKRTGEKVFLECVQDMDHENMFWYRQDPGLGLRLIYFSYDVKMKEKGDIPEGYSVSREKKERFSLILESASTNQTSMYLCASSLFGANEQFFGPGTRLTVL.

The chain has TRBV6-1 and TRBJ2-1; 10 bases match TRBD2. The CDR3 is 16 amino acids. Losses at the gene ends were 0 bases for V and 6 bases for J; bases not matched to a gene: 5. Germline CDR1 MNHNS, CDR2 SASEGT. The CDR3, as DNA: TGTGCCAGCAGTGAAGCAACCCTAGCGGGAGCCAATGAGCAGTTCTTC. Residues: CASSEATLAGANEQFF.

The chain's CDR3 is CASSKSGWGNTEAFF. The CDR3 nucleotides are TGTGCCAGCAGTAAATCGGGATGGGGAAACACTGAAGCTTTCTTT. The V call is TRBV2, the J call TRBJ1-1; D remains unclear. This CDR3 has 15 amino acids. Trimming removed 5 bases from V and 2 bases from J, with 15 bases in between. Germline V gene data show CDR1 as SNHLY and CDR2 as FYNNEI.

The rearrangement links TRBV2 to TRBJ2-1; 9 nucleotides line up with TRBD1. Germline loops: CDR1 SNHLY, CDR2 FYNNEI. The CDR3 length is 15 residues. V lost 6 bases and J lost 8; bases outside the gene matches: 11. The chain's CDR3 is CASSQDRGGRYEQFF. The DNA of the CDR3 is TGTGCCAGCAGCCAAGACAGGGGGGGAAGGTATGAGCAGTTCTTC.

This chain joins TRBV29-1 and TRBJ2-2, with 12 bases matching TRBD2. From germline, CDR1 is SQVTM and CDR2 ANQGSEA. The junction had 11 bases not matched to a gene; V was cut back by 5 bases and J by 4 bases. The CDR3 spans 17 residues. The CDR3 loop reads CSVRGLAGGPGTGELFF. The CDR3 coding sequence is TGCAGCGTTAGGGGTCTAGCGGGAGGGCCCGGCACCGGGGAGCTGTTTTTT.

The V and J genes are TRBV19 and TRBJ2-3; 8 bases are a match to TRBD1. This CDR3 is 17 amino acids long. V shed 5 bases, J shed 1 base, and the junction held 11 bases outside the gene matches. Germline CDR1 and CDR2: LNHDA and SQIVND (reference sequence). For the CDR3, the DNA is TGTGCCAGTAGTGACTGGAGGACAGGGAGAGGCACAGATACGCAGTATTTT. Protein: CASSDWRTGRGTDTQYF.

This chain joins TRBV10-1 and TRBJ1-5; D might be TRBD1 (5 bases). The CDR3 extends over 13 amino acids. The V gene's germline CDR1 is WNHNN and CDR2 SYGVQD (reference sequence). V lost 5 bases, J lost 3 bases, and 8 bases lay in between. The CDR3 region has the DNA TGCGCCAGCAGTATGGGACTCAATCAGCCCCAGCATTTT. Its translation is CASSMGLNQPQHF.